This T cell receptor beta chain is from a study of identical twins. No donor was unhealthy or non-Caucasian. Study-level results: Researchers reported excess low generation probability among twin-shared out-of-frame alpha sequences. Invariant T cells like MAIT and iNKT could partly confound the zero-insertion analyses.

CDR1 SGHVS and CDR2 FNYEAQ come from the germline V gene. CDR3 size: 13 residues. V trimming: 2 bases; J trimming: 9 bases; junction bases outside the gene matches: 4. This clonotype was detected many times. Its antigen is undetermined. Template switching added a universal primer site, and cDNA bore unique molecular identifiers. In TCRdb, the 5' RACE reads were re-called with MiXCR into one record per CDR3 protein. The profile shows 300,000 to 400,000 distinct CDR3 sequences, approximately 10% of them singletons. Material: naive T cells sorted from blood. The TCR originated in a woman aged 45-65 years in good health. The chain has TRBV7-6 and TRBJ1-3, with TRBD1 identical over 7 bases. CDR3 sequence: CASSLSAGGTIYF. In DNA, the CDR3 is TGTGCCAGCAGCTTAAGCGCAGGGGGCACCATATATTTT.